The rows below give T cell receptor beta chains drawn from one sample of a study of blood T cell repertoires in COVID-19. The method was immunoSEQ multiplex PCR; TCRdb's version includes in-frame clones alone and lacks a portion of them. The sample yields 200,000 to 250,000 clones, about 87% seen once. Material for sequencing was peripheral blood. Receptors originate from a man aged 25-45 years with COVID-19, enrolled during active disease. Each CDR3 is given with its conserved first and last residue. A D gene is named only where the DNA matches it firmly. Part of the rows lack a size; the others show once, few, many or a class for expanded clones.

V	size	D	J	DNA	CDR3
TRBV4-1	-	-	TRBJ1-2	TGCGCCAGCAGCCAAGAAGGGGTTATCTATGGCTACACCTTC	CASSQEGVIYGYTF
TRBV15	-	TRBD2	TRBJ2-3	TGTGCCACCAGCAGAGACGTGGTGACTAGCGGTCCCACAGATACGCAGTATTTT	CATSRDVVTSGPTDTQYF
TRBV15	few	-	TRBJ1-6	TGTGCCACCAGCAGAGATCCCCCCGGAGGCGAGGAATATTCGCCCCTCCACTTT	CATSRDPPGGEEYSPLHF
TRBV28	-	TRBD2	TRBJ2-7	TGTGCCAGCAGTATTACTAGCGGGGGGTCCTACGAGCAGTACTTC	CASSITSGGSYEQYF
TRBV27	-	-	TRBJ1-1	TGTGCCAGCAGTTTTACCGGGTCTACAGCTTTCTTT	CASSFTGSTAFF
TRBV6-1	-	-	TRBJ1-1	TGTGCCAGCAGTGAATTTGGGGGGGTGAGGAACACTGAAGCTTTCTTT	CASSEFGGVRNTEAFF
TRBV19	-	-	TRBJ1-1	TGTGCCAGTACCCTGATGGGCGCAGGGAACACTGAAGCTTTCTTT	CASTLMGAGNTEAFF
TRBV6-5	-	-	TRBJ1-4	TGTGCCAGCAGTTCTGCAGGGGATGAAAAACTGTTTTTT	CASSSAGDEKLFF
TRBV2	-	-	TRBJ2-4	TGTGCCAGCAGTGACTTAGCCAAAAACATTCAGTACTTC	CASSDLAKNIQYF
TRBV18	-	-	TRBJ1-2	TGTGCCAGCTCACCAAGGACCGGTCGGGGAGGTTATGGCTACACCTTC	CASSPRTGRGGYGYTF
TRBV7-9	-	TRBD1	TRBJ1-2	TGTGCCAGCAGCCGACAGGGCGGGGATGGCTACACCTTC	CASSRQGGDGYTF
TRBV3-1/TRBV3-2	-	TRBD1	TRBJ1-2	TGTGCCAGCAGCCAAGATCCAGGGGGCTATGGCTACACCTTC	CASSQDPGGYGYTF
TRBV7-2	-	TRBD2	TRBJ2-4	TGTGCCAGCAGCTTTCTAGCGGGGGGGCGAAACATTCAGTACTTC	CASSFLAGGRNIQYF
TRBV24-1	-	TRBD1	TRBJ1-2	TGTGCCACCAGTGAGCGGACAGGGTGGAACTATGGCTACACCTTC	CATSERTGWNYGYTF
TRBV19	-	-	TRBJ1-6	TGTGCCAGTACCCTAGACGACTCCTATAATTCACCCCTCCACTTT	CASTLDDSYNSPLHF
TRBV4-2	-	TRBD1	TRBJ2-1	TGTGCCAGCAGCCGTTATCAGACAGGGCCGGAGCAGTTCTTC	CASSRYQTGPEQFF
TRBV27	once	-	TRBJ1-1	TGTGCCAGCAGTTGGTCAGGGAACACTGAAGCTTTCTTT	CASSWSGNTEAFF
TRBV7-9	once	-	TRBJ2-1	TGTGCCAGCAGCATCTCCTTTGGCGGATCGCCTTACAATGAGCAGTTCTTC	CASSISFGGSPYNEQFF
TRBV6-5	-	TRBD1	TRBJ2-1	TGTGCCAGCATTCCGGGACAGGGGGTAATTGGTGAGCAGTTCTTC	CASIPGQGVIGEQFF
TRBV28	once	-	TRBJ1-2	TGTGCCAGCACCCCTAGAGAGCGCCCTAACTATGGCTACACCTTC	CASTPRERPNYGYTF
TRBV7-9	-	-	TRBJ1-2	TGTGCCAGCAGCTCACTAGACACAAACTATGGCTACACCTTC	CASSSLDTNYGYTF
TRBV7-2	-	TRBD1	TRBJ1-5	TGTGCCAGTACAGGGGATTATCAGCCCCAGCATTTT	CASTGDYQPQHF
TRBV2	-	TRBD2	TRBJ2-7	TGTGCCAGCAGGGGGACTAGCGGGACTACCTACGAGCAGTACTTC	CASRGTSGTTYEQYF
TRBV15	-	TRBD1	TRBJ1-2	TGTGCCACCAGCGGCGAGACAGGGAACTATGGCTACACCTTC	CATSGETGNYGYTF
TRBV19	-	TRBD1	TRBJ2-1	TGTGCCAGTAGTATCCTCGGGACAGGGTTGTATGAGCAGTTCTTC	CASSILGTGLYEQFF
TRBV19	-	TRBD1	TRBJ2-7	TGTGCCAGTAGTCCCTCCTTCCCGGGACAGTCTTTCTACGAGCAGTACTTC	CASSPSFPGQSFYEQYF
TRBV6-5	-	-	TRBJ1-2	TGTGCCAGCAGCCCCCGGGGGGGACATCCCTATGGCTACACCTTC	CASSPRGGHPYGYTF
TRBV11-2	-	-	TRBJ2-6	TGTGCCAGCAGCTCTCCCAGACTCTCTGGGGCCAACGTCCTGACTTTC	CASSSPRLSGANVLTF
TRBV28	-	TRBD1	TRBJ1-3	TGTGCCAGCAGTTTATACGGACAGGGGGCTCGTGGAAACACCATATATTTT	CASSLYGQGARGNTIYF
TRBV6-5	-	-	TRBJ2-3	TGTGCCAGCAGGAGGTCCCAACCCACAGATACGCAGTATTTT	CASRRSQPTDTQYF
TRBV2	-	TRBD1	TRBJ1-6	TGTGCCAGCAGTTGGATGAGCAGGGGGCGAGGGTCACCCCTCCACTTT	CASSWMSRGRGSPLHF
TRBV18	-	-	TRBJ2-7	TGTGCCAGCTCACTCACCCAGGATCGTGGGTTAGCCTACGAGCAGTACTTC	CASSLTQDRGLAYEQYF
TRBV10-3	-	TRBD1	TRBJ2-5	TGTGCCATCAGGGCAGGGGGTTCAGAGACCCAGTACTTC	CAIRAGGSETQYF
TRBV6-4	-	TRBD1	TRBJ2-7	TGTGCCAGCAGTGAGTTTGGACAGGATTCCTACGAGCAGTACTTC	CASSEFGQDSYEQYF
TRBV24-1	-	TRBD1	TRBJ2-7	TGTGCCACCAGTGATTTCAAGGACAGGGGGTACGAGCAGTACTTC	CATSDFKDRGYEQYF
TRBV10-3	-	-	TRBJ1-2	TGTGCCATCAATCCCTTGGGGGAGGGAACCTCCTTATCCTTC	CAINPLGEGTSLSF
TRBV2	-	-	TRBJ1-2	TGTGCCAGCGGGGCGGGAAACTATGGCTACACCTTC	CASGAGNYGYTF
TRBV9	-	-	TRBJ1-1	TGTGCCAGCAGCCCCTGGCTCTTGAACACTGAAGCTTTCTTT	CASSPWLLNTEAFF
TRBV19	-	TRBD1	TRBJ2-2	TGTGCCAGTAGCCCCGGGGACAGGTCCACCGGGGAGCTGTTTTTT	CASSPGDRSTGELFF
TRBV5-1	-	-	TRBJ2-7	TGCGCCAGCAGCTTGGCCGGGACTTCCACCGATGAGCAGTACTTC	CASSLAGTSTDEQYF
TRBV7-8	-	-	TRBJ1-2	TGTGCCAGCAGCTTGGGCCAAAGAGAAGGCTACACCTTC	CASSLGQREGYTF
TRBV4-1	-	-	TRBJ1-4	TGCGCCAGCAGCCAAGAAGCGGCCCTTCCCGAAAAACTGTTTTTT	CASSQEAALPEKLFF
TRBV18	-	TRBD2	TRBJ2-3	TGTGCCAGCTCACTACTAGCGGGGTTCACAGATACGCAGTATTTT	CASSLLAGFTDTQYF
TRBV6-1	-	TRBD2	TRBJ2-1	TGTGCCAGCAGTGAACAAGGACTAGCCCACAATGAGCAGTTCTTC	CASSEQGLAHNEQFF
TRBV6-2/TRBV6-3	-	-	TRBJ1-1	TGTGCCAGCAGTTACGGAGGTGAAGCTTTCTTT	CASSYGGEAFF
TRBV4-3	-	-	TRBJ2-7	TGCGCCAGCAGCCAAGATTTAGAGGGTACGCTATCCTACGAGCAGTACTTC	CASSQDLEGTLSYEQYF